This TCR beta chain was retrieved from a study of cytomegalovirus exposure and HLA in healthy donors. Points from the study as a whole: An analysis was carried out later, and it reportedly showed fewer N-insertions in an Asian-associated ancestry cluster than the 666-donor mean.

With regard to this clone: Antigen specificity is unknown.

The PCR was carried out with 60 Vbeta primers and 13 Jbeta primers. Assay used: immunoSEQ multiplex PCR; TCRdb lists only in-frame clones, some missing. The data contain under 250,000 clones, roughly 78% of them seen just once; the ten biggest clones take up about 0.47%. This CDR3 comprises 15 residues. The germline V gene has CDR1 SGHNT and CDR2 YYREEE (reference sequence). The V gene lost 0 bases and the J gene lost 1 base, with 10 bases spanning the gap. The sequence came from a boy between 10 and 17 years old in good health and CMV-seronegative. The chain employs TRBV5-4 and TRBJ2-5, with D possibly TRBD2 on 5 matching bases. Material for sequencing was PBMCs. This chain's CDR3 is CASSLDMGSQETQYF. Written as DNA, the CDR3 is TGTGCCAGCAGCTTGGACATGGGGAGCCAAGAGACCCAGTACTTC.